This T cell receptor beta chain was retrieved from a study of T cell clones after liver transplantation. Across the study: TCRbeta sequencing after a pre-transplant mixed lymphocyte reaction identified graft-donor-reactive clones, later tracked in post-transplant blood. Graft-donor-reactive sequences were compared with third-party-reactive TCRbeta sequences from pre-transplant mixed lymphocyte reactions. Tolerant meant at least one year fully off immunosuppression without liver enzymes above twice normal.

This clone was detected once. Its target is unknown. Points from the study as a whole: In 5 of 8 subjects, circulating graft-donor-reactive CD4 TCRbeta sequences fell significantly after transplant.

CDR1 is SGHVS, CDR2 FNYEAQ, per germline. Trimming took off 5 bases at V and 3 bases at J, with 8 bases between the two ends. This CDR3 spans 13 amino acids. The method was immunoSEQ multiplex PCR; TCRdb's version includes in-frame clones alone and lacks a portion of them. The sample contains about 21,000 clones, around 93% of which appear only once. The sequence derives from a human patient who received a liver transplant. The graft donor may have contributed some T cells. The chain uses TRBV7-6 and TRBJ1-5, with unresolved D. The sample was CD8+ T cells from blood, taken about 25 months after liver transplant. This CDR3 is CASSRNNNQPQHF. The CDR3 DNA follows: TGTGCCAGCAGCCGAAACAACAATCAGCCCCAGCATTTT.